The source of this TCR beta chain is a study of blood T cell repertoires in COVID-19. Turning to the study itself: The samples span acute and convalescent COVID-19 from the United States, Italy and Spain. T cells, B-cell-depleted T cells, or PBMCs provided the cDNA or gDNA that served as material.

The CDR3 is made up of 15 amino acids. V was clipped by 0 bases and J by 5 bases, with 8 bases between them. Germline values: CDR1 SGHTA, CDR2 FQGNSA. As handled by the study authors: For nucleated cells, counts were estimated from reference gene primer amplification. Libraries were prepared by immunoSEQ multiplex PCR; TCRdb keeps only in-frame clonotypes and omits some of them. V, J and clone size are those of that table, while D and trimming were read from the DNA. The sample consists of 65,000 to 90,000 clones, about 90% of them appearing once. The sequenced material came from peripheral blood. The receptor was isolated from a human donor in a cohort sampled during active COVID-19. The rearrangement uses TRBV7-2 and TRBJ1-6, with D possibly matching TRBD1 (5 bases). In DNA, the CDR3 is TGTGCCAGCAGCTTAGCAGGGGCCCATAATTCACCCCTCCACTTT. Translating it yields CASSLAGAHNSPLHF.